Included here is one TCR beta chain sequence, with context. Trimming shortened V by 4 bases and J by 2 bases, and 8 bases separated the two germline ends. The CDR3 is 13 residues long. This specimen belongs to a study of blood T cell repertoires in COVID-19. Study overall: Material from acute and convalescent COVID-19 was sourced from the United States, Italy and Spain. From T cells, B-cell-depleted T cells, or PBMCs came the material, which was cDNA or gDNA.

Clones were sequenced by immunoSEQ multiplex PCR, and TCRdb holds only the in-frame ones, with some missing. In the table there are about 300,000 clones, 75% to 90% of which are singletons. Sequences were obtained from PBMCs or T cells enriched from blood (not recorded which). The V gene is TRBV12-3 or TRBV12-4, the J gene TRBJ1-2, with D hard to call. The source is a man in his sixties who had recovered from COVID-19. The CDR3 sequence: CASSSGINYGYTF. The CDR3, as DNA: TGTGCCAGCAGTTCCGGGATAAACTATGGCTACACCTTC.